Listed here is a single T cell receptor beta chain. This entry is derived from a study of blood T cell repertoires in COVID-19. Looking at the study overall: PBMCs, B-cell-depleted T cells, or T cells provided the cDNA or gDNA that made up the material.

Using immunoSEQ multiplex PCR, the repertoire was profiled, and TCRdb retains in-frame clones only, with some absent. The data hold some 450,000 clones, with around nine tenths observed a single time. The germline gives CDR1 ENHRY, CDR2 SYGVKD. V lost 2 bases to trimming and J lost 2 bases, with 14 bases between them. This CDR3 comprises 16 residues. Seattle participants joined during active infection and were tracked over time. The source material was peripheral blood. The chain has TRBV10-3 and TRBJ2-3; possible D gene TRBD1, 6 bases. The receptor was derived from a man aged 18 to 35 with COVID-19, enrolled during active disease. In DNA form, the CDR3 reads TGTGCCATCAGTGAGCACCGGGACACCGACACAGATACGCAGTATTTT. Translating it yields CAISEHRDTDTDTQYF.